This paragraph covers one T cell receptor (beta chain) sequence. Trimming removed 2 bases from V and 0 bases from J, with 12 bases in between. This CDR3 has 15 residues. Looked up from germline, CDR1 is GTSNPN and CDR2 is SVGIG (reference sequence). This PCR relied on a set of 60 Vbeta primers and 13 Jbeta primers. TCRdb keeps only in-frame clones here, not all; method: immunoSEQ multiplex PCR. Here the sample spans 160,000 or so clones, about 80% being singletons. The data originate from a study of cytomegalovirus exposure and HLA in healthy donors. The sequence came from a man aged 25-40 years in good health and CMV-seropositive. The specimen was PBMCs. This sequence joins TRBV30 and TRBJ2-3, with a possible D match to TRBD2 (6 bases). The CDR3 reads CAWSLGGGSTDTQYF. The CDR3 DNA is TGTGCCTGGAGTTTGGGTGGGGGGAGCACAGATACGCAGTATTTT. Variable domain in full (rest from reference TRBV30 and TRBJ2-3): SQTIHQWPATLVQPVGSPLSLECTVEGTSNPNLYWYRQAAGRGLQLLFYSVGIGQISSEVPQNLSASRPQDRQFILSSKKLLLSDSGFYLCAWSLGGGSTDTQYFGPGTRLTVL.